This T cell receptor beta chain was documented in a study of identical twins. TCRdb reprocessed the 5' RACE reads via MiXCR and lists one record per CDR3 protein. The sample has about 520,000 distinct CDR3 sequences; 22% are singletons. CDR1 DFQATT and CDR2 SNEGSKA come from the germline V gene (reference sequence). V lost 2 bases and J lost 5, with 9 bases in between. This CDR3 is built from 12 residues. This clonotype was detected a few times. In addition, the sample was reused for a study of T cells expressing NK-cell markers. That investigation notes: Serological testing identified seven of the eight sequenced donors as HCMV-seropositive and one as seronegative. Dominant NKG2C+ clonotypes accounted for 1.0-7.0% of CD8+ T cells in six donors. Several donors' CD3+CD56-NKG2C+ cells were dominated by the same clonotypes.

This TCR came from a woman younger than 30 in good health. The gene calls are TRBV20-1 and TRBJ1-2; D call uncertain. Sequencing used CD4+ T cells sorted from blood. The CDR3 coding sequence is TGCAGTGCTAGACAGGCAGCTTATGGCTACACCTTC. Its translation is CSARQAAYGYTF.